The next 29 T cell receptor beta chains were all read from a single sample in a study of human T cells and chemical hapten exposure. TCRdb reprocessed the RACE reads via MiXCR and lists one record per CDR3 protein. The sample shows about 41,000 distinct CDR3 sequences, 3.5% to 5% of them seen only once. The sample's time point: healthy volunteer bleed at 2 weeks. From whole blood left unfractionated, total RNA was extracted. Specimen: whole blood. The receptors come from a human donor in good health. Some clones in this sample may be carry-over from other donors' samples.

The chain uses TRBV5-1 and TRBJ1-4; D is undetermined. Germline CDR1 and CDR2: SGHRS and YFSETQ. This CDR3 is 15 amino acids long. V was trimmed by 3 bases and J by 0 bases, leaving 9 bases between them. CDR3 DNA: TGCGCCAGCAGCTCGACATCTGCAACTAATGAAAAACTGTTTTTT. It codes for CASSSTSATNEKLFF.

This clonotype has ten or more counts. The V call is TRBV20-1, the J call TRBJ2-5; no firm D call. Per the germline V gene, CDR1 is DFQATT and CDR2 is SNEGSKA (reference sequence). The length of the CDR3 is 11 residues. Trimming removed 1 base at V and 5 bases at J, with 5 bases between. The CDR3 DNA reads TGCAGTGCTAGAGCAATGGAGACCCAGTACTTC. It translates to CSARAMETQYF.

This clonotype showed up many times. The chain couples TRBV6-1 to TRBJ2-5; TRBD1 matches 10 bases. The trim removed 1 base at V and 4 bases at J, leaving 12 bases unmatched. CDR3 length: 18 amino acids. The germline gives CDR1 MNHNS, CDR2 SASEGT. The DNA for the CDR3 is TGTGCCAGCAGTGAAGGGGACAGGGGAGGTATTCAAAGAGAGACCCAGTACTTC. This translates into CASSEGDRGGIQRETQYF.

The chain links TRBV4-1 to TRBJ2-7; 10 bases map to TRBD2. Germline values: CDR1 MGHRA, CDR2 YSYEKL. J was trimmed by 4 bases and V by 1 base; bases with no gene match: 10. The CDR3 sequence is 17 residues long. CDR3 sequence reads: CASSQGVLAGPRYEQYF. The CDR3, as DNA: TGCGCCAGCAGCCAAGGGGTACTAGCGGGGCCCCGTTACGAGCAGTACTTC.

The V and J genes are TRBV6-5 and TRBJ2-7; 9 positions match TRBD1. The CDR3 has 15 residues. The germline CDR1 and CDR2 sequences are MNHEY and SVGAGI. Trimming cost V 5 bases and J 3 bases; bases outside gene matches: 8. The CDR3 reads CASSRDGTGNYEQYF. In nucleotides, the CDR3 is TGTGCCAGCAGTAGGGACGGGACAGGGAACTACGAGCAGTACTTC.

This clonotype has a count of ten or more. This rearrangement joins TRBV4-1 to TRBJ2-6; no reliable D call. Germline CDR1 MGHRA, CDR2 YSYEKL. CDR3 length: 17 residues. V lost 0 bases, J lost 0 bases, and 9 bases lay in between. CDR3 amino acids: CASSQELAHSGANVLTF. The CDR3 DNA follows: TGCGCCAGCAGCCAAGAGTTGGCACACTCTGGGGCCAACGTCCTGACTTTC.

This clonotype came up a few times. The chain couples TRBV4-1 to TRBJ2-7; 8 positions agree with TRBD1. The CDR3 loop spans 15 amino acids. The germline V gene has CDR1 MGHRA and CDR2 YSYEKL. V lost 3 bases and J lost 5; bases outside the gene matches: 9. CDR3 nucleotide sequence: TGCGCCAGCAGCCAGGGGGGACAGGCCCACCACGAGCAGTACTTC. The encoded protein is CASSQGGQAHHEQYF.

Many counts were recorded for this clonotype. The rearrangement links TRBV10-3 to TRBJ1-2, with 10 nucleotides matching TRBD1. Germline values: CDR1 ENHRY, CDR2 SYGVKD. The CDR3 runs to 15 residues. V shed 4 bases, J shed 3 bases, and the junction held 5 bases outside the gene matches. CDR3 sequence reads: CAISAWTGGDYGYTF. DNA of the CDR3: TGTGCCATCAGTGCGTGGACAGGGGGTGACTATGGCTACACCTTC.

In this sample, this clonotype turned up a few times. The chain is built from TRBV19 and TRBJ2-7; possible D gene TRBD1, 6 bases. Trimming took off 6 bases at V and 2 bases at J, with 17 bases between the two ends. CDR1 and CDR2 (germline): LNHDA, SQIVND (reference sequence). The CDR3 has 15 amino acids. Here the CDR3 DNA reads TGTGCCAGTAGGAATTTACAGGGAGAGACCTACGAGCAGTACTTC. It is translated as CASRNLQGETYEQYF.

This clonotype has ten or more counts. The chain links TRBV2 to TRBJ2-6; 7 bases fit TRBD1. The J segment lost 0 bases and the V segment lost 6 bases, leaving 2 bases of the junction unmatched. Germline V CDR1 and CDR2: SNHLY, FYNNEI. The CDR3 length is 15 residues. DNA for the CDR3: TGTGCCAGCAGGGACAGGAGCTCTGGGGCCAACGTCCTGACTTTC. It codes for CASRDRSSGANVLTF.

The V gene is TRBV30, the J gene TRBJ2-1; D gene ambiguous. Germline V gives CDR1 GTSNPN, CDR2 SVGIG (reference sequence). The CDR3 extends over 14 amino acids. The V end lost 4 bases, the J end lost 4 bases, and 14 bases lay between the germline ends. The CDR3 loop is CAWTRPGRYNEQFF. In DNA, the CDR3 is TGTGCCTGGACCAGGCCGGGCAGATACAATGAGCAGTTCTTC.

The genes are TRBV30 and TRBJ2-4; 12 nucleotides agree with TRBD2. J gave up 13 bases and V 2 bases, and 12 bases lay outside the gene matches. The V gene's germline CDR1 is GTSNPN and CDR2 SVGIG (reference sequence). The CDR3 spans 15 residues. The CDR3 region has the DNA TGTGCCTGGAGTTTCCCCGGGACTAGCGGGCCACCCCAGTACTTC. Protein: CAWSFPGTSGPPQYF.

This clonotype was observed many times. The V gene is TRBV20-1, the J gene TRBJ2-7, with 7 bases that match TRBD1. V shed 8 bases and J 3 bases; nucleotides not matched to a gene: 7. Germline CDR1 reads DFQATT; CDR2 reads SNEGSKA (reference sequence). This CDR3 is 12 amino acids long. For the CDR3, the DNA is TGCAGTACACAGGGGAAACTCTACGAGCAGTACTTC. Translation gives CSTQGKLYEQYF.

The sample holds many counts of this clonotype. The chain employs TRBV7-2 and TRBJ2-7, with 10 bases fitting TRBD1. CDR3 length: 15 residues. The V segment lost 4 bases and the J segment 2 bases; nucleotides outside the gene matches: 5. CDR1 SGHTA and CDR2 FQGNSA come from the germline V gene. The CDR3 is CASSSVGTGAYEQYF. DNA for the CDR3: TGTGCCAGCAGCTCTGTGGGGACAGGGGCCTACGAGCAGTACTTC.

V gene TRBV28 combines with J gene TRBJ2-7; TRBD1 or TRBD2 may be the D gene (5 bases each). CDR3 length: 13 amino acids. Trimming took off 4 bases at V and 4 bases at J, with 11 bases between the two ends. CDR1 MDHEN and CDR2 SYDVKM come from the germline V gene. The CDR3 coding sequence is TGTGCCAGCAGTTCCGGGACCTCTTACGAGCAGTACTTC. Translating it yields CASSSGTSYEQYF.

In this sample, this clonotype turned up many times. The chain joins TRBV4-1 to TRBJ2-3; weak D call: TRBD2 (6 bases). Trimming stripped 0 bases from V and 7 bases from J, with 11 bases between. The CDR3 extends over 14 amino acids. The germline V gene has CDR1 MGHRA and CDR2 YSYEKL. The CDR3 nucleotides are TGCGCCAGCAGCCAAGAAGGAGGGACCTATACGCAGTATTTT. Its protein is CASSQEGGTYTQYF.

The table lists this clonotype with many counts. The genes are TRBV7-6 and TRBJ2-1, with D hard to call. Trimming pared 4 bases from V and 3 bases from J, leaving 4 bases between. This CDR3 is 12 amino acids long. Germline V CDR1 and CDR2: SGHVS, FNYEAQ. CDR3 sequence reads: CASSSGYNEQFF. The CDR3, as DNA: TGTGCCAGCAGCTCGGGCTACAATGAGCAGTTCTTC.

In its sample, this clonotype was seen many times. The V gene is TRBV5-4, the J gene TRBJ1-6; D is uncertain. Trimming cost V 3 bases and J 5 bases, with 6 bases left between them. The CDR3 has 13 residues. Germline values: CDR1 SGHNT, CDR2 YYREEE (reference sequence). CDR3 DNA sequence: TGTGCCAGCAGCTCGGAGGATAATTCACCCCTCCACTTT. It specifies CASSSEDNSPLHF.

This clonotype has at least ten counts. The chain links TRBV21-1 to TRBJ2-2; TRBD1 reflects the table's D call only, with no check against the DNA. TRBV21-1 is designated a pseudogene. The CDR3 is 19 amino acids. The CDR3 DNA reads TGTGCCAGCAGCTCCAACCCTGTGGCCAGGATCCCTAACACCGGGGAGCTGTTTTTT. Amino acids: CASSSNPVARIPNTGELFF.

CDR3 DNA sequence: TGCAGTGCTAGAGGAGACAGGGGGCGCGGACTAAACACTGAAGCTTTCTTT. Residues: CSARGDRGRGLNTEAFF. The rearrangement uses TRBV20-1 and TRBJ1-1, with 10 bases that match TRBD1. CDR1 DFQATT and CDR2 SNEGSKA come from the germline V gene (reference sequence). V dropped 1 base and J dropped 2; count of bases not matched to a gene: 10. The CDR3 runs to 17 residues.

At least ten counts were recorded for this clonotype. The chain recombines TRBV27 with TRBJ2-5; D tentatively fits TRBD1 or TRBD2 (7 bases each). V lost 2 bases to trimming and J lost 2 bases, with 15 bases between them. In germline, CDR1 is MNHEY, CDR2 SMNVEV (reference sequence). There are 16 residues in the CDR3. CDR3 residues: CASSLSGTAMQETQYF. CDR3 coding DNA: TGTGCCAGCAGTTTAAGCGGGACAGCGATGCAAGAGACCCAGTACTTC.

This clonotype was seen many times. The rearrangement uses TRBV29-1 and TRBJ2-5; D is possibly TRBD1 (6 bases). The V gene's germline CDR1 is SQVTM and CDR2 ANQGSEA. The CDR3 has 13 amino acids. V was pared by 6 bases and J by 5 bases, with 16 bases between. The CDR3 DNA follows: TGCAGCGTCAGGACAGTCGGGGTGGAGACCCAGTACTTC. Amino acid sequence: CSVRTVGVETQYF.

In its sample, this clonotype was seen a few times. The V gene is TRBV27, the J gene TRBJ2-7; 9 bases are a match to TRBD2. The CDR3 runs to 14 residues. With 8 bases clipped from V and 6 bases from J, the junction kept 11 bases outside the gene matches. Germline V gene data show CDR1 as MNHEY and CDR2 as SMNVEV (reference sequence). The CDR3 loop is CASGIGVAGAEQYF. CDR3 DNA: TGTGCCAGCGGTATAGGGGTAGCGGGAGCCGAGCAGTACTTC.

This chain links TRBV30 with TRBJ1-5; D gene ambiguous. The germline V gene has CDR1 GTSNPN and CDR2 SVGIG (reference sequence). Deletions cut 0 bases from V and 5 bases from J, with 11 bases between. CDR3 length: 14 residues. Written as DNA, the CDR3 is TGTGCCTGGAGTGTACGGCGGGGAGATCAGCCCCAGCATTTT. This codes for CAWSVRRGDQPQHF.

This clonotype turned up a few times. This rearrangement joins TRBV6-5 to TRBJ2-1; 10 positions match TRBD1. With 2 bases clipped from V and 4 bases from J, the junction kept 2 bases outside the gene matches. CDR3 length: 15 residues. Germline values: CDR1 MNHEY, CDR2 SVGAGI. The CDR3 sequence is CASSYRDRGYNEQFF. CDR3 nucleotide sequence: TGTGCCAGCAGTTACCGGGACAGGGGTTACAATGAGCAGTTCTTC.

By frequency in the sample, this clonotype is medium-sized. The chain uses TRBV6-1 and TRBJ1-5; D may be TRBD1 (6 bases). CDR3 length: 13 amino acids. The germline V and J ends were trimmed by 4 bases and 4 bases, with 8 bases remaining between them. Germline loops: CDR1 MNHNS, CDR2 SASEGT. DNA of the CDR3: TGTGCCAGCAGTGGGACAGTAAATCAGCCCCAGCATTTT. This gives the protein CASSGTVNQPQHF.

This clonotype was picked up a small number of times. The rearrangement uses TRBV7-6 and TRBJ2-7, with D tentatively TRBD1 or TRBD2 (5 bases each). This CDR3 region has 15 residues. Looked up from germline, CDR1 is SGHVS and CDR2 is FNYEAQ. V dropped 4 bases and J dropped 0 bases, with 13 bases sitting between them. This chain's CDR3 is CASSSFRGRSYEQYF. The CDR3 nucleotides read TGTGCCAGCAGCTCCTTCCGGGGCCGCTCCTACGAGCAGTACTTC. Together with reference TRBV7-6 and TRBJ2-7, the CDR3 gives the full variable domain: GAGVSQSPRYKVTKRGQDVALRCDPISGHVSLYWYRQALGQGPEFLTYFNYEAQQDKSGLPNDRFSAERPEGSISTLTIQRTEQRDSAMYRCASSSFRGRSYEQYFGPGTRLTVT.

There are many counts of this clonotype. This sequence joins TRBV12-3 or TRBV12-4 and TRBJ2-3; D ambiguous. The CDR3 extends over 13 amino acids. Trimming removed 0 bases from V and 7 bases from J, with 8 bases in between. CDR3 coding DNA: TGTGCCAGCAGTTTAGCAGACTTCAATACGCAGTATTTT. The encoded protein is CASSLADFNTQYF.

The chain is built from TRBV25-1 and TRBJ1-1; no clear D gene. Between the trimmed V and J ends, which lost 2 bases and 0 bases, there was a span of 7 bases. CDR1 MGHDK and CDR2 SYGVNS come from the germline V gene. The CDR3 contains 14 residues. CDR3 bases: TGTGCCAGCAGTGAAGGAGGGTTGAACACTGAAGCTTTCTTT. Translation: CASSEGGLNTEAFF.